The 4 T cell receptor beta chains reported below all come from one sample, sequenced in a study of blood T cell repertoires in COVID-19 (TCRdb year 2020). The library was generated by the immunoSEQ multiplex PCR assay. The table comes from immuneACCESS by way of TCRdb, which keeps in-frame sequences with V and J called. Part of the clones is missing from these tables; in studies checked, under half for an unresolved V gene and the rest for unknown reasons. The sample profile shows 250,000 to 350,000 clones; roughly 90% of them were found once. The ten largest account for less than 3.5% of the sample. Sequencing input: peripheral blood. These receptors were collected from a woman in her 30s with COVID-19, enrolled during active disease.

The rearrangement uses TRBV5-6 and TRBJ2-7; 12 nucleotides agree with TRBD2. With V trimmed by 0 bases and J by 2 bases, 6 bases remained unmatched. Germline V gene lookup returns CDR1 SGHDT and CDR2 YYEEEE. The CDR3 extends over 17 amino acids. The CDR3 here is CASSLVTSGSPTYEQYF. The CDR3 region has the DNA TGTGCCAGCAGCTTGGTGACTAGCGGGAGCCCGACCTACGAGCAGTACTTC.

J is TRBJ1-2 and V is TRBV7-3, with 9 nucleotides matching TRBD1. V lost 5 bases to trimming and J lost 7 bases; unmatched junction nucleotides: 11. The CDR3 contains 15 residues. Germline V gives CDR1 SGHTA, CDR2 FQGTGA. CDR3 in DNA: TGTGCCAGCAGCGACACCCCGGGACAGGGTTTTGGCTACACCTTC. It translates to CASSDTPGQGFGYTF.

This chain uses TRBV7-2 with TRBJ2-4; 8 bases match TRBD2. The CDR3 length is 16 residues. The germline gives CDR1 SGHTA, CDR2 FQGNSA. J gave up 6 bases and V 8 bases, and 15 bases lay outside the gene matches. The CDR3 region is CASLNRAAGERNIQYF. The CDR3, as DNA: TGTGCCAGCCTCAACCGGGCAGCGGGGGAAAGAAACATTCAGTACTTC.

This clone was recorded only once. The J gene is TRBJ2-1, the V gene TRBV7-8, with 7 bases that match TRBD1. This CDR3 contains 14 residues. Germline CDR1 is SGHVS and CDR2 is FQNEAQ. V shed 3 bases and J 4 bases; nucleotides not matched to a gene: 3. The CDR3 DNA reads TGTGCCAGCAGCTTGGGGACAGCGTACAATGAGCAGTTCTTC. This encodes CASSLGTAYNEQFF.